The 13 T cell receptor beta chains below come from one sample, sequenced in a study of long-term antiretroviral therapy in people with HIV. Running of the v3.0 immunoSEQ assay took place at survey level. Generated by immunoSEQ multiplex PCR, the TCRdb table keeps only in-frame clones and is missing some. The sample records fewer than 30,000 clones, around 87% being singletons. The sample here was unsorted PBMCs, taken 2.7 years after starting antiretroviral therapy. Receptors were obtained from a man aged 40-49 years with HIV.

CDR3 in DNA: TGTGCCAGCAGTTTGAGGAGTGGCTACACCTTC. It translates to CASSLRSGYTF. The gene calls are TRBV28 and TRBJ1-2; D unresolved. V gave up 3 bases and J gave up 7 bases, with 6 bases separating them. This CDR3 comprises 11 residues. The germline V gene encodes CDR1 MDHEN and CDR2 SYDVKM.

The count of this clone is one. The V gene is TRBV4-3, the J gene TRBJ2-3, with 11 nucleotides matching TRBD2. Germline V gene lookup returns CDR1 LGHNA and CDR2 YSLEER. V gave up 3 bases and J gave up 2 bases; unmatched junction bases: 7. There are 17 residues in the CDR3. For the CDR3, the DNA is TGCGCCAGCAGCCAGGGTAGGACTAGCGGGTTCACAGATACGCAGTATTTT. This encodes CASSQGRTSGFTDTQYF.

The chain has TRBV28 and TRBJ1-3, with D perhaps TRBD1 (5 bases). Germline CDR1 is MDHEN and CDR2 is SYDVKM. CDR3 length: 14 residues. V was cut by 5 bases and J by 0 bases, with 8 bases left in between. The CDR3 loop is CASSRQSSGNTIYF. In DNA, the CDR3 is TGTGCCAGCAGTCGACAGAGCTCTGGAAACACCATATATTTT.

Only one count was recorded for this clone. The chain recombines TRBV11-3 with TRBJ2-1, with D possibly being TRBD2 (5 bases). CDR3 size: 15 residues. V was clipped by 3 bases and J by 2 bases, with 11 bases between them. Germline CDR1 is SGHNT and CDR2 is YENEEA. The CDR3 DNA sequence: TGTGCCAGCAGCTTTGGCGGGTCTACCTACAATGAGCAGTTCTTC. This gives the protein CASSFGGSTYNEQFF.

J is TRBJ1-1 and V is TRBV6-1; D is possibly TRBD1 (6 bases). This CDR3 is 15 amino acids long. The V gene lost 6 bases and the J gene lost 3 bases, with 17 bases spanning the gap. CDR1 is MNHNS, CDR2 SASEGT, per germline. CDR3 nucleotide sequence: TGTGCCAGCAGCTTAAGACAGGAGGCCTACACTGAAGCTTTCTTT. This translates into CASSLRQEAYTEAFF.

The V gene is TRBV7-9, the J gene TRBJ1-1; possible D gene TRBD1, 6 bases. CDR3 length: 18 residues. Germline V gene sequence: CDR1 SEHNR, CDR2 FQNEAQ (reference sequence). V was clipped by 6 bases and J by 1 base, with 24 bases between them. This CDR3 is CASRTLPWGAPTNTEAFF. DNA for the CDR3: TGTGCCAGCAGAACCCTCCCCTGGGGGGCCCCGACGAACACTGAAGCTTTCTTT.

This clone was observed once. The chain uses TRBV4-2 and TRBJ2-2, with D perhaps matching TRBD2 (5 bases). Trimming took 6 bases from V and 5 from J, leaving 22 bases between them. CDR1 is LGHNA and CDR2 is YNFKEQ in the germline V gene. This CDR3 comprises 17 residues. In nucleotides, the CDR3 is TGTGCCAGCAGTCCCCTTTTCGCCGGGATCTGGACCGGGGAGCTGTTTTTT. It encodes CASSPLFAGIWTGELFF.

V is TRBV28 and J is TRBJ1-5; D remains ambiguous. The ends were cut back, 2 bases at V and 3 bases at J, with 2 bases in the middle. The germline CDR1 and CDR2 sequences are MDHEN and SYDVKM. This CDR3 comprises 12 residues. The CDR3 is CASSLVNQPQHF. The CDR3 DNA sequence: TGTGCCAGCAGTTTAGTCAATCAGCCCCAGCATTTT.

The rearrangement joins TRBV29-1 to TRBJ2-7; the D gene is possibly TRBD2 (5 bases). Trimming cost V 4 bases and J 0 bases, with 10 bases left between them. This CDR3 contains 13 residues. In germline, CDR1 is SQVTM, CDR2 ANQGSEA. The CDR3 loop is CSVGQAASYEQYF. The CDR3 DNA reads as TGCAGCGTTGGACAAGCGGCCTCCTACGAGCAGTACTTC.

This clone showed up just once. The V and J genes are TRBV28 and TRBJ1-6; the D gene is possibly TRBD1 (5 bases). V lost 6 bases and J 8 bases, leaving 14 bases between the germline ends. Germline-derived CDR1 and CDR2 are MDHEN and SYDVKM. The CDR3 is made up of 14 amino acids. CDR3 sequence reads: CASRYRYRDSPLHF. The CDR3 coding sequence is TGTGCCAGCAGATACAGGTATAGAGATTCACCCCTCCACTTT.

CDR3 nucleotides: TGTGCCAGCAGTTTTAGTAACACCTACGAGCAGTACTTC. Translated: CASSFSNTYEQYF. J is TRBJ2-7 and V is TRBV27, with no clear D. Germline loops: CDR1 MNHEY, CDR2 SMNVEV (reference sequence). The length of the CDR3 is 13 residues. The germline V and J ends were trimmed by 3 bases and 2 bases, with 8 bases remaining between them.

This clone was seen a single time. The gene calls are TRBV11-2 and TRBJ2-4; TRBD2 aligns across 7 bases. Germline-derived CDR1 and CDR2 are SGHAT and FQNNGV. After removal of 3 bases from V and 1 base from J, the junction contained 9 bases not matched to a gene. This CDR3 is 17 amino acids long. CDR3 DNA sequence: TGTGCCAGCAGCTTCTTAGGCGGGAGTGATGCCAAAAACATTCAGTACTTC. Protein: CASSFLGGSDAKNIQYF.

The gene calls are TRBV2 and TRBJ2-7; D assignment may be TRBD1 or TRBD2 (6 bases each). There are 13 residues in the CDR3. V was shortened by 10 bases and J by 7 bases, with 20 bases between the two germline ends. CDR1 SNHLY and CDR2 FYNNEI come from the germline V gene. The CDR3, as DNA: TGTGCCACTGGGGGGACGGGGGCCAGAGAGCAGTACTTC. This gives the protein CATGGTGAREQYF. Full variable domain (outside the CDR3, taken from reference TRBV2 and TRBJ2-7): EPEVTQTPSHQVTQMGQEVILRCVPISNHLYFYWYRQILGQKVEFLVSFYNNEISEKSEIFDDQFSVERPDGSNFTLKIRSTKLEDSAMYFCATGGTGAREQYFGPGTRLTVT.